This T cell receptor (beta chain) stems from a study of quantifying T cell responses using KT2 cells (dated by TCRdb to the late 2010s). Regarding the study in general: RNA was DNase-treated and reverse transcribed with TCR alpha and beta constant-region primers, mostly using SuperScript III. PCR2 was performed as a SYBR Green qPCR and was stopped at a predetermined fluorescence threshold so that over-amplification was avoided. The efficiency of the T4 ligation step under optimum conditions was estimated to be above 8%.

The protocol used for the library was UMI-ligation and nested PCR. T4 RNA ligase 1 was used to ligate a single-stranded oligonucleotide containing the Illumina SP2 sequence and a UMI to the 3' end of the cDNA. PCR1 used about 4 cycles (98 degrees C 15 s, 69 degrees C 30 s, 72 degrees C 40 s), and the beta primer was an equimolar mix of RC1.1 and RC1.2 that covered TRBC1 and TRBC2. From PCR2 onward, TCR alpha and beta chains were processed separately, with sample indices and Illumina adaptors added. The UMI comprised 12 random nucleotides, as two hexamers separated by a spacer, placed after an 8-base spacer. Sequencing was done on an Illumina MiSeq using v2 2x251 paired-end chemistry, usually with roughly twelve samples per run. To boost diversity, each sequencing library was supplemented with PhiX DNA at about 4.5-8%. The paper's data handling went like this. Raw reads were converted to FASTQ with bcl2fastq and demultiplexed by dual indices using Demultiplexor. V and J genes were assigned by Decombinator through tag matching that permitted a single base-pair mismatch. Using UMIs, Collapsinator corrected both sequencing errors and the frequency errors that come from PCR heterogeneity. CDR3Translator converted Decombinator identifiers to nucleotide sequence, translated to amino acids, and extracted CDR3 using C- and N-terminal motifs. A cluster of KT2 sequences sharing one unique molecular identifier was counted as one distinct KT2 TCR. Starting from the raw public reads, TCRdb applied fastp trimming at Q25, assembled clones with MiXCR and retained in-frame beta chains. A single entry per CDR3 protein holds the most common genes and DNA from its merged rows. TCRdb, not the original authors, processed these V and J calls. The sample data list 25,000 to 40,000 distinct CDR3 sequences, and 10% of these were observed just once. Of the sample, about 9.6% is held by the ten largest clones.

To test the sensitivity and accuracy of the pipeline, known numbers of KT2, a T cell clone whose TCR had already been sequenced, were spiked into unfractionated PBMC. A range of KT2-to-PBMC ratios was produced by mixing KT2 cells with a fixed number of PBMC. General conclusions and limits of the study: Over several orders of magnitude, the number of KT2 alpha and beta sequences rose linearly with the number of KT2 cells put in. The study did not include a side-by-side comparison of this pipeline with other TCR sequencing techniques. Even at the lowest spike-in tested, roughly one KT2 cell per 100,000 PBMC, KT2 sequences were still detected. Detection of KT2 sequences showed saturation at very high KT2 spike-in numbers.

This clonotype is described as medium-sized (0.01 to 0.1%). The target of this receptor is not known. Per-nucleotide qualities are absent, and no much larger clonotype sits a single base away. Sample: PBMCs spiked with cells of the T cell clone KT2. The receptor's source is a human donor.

The DNA is TGTGCCAGCAGCTCTCGTCCGGGACAGAGGTCGGGTGAGCAGTTCTTC. This sequence encodes CASSSRPGQRSGEQFF. This sequence uses TRBV11-2 and TRBJ2-1; the central 7 bases match TRBD1. There are 16 amino acids in the CDR3, from cysteine to phenylalanine inclusive. Just CDR3 DNA is preserved here, 48 bases in frame from base 1. The CDR1 and CDR2 encoded by the germline V gene are SGHAT and FQNNGV. After removal of 4 bases from V and 9 bases from J, the junction retains 15 bases not matched to a gene.